Sequencing of this T cell receptor beta chain was carried out in a study of control samples from healthy donors and cancer patients (dated by TCRdb to 2020 to 2022). The germline V and J ends show losses of 3 bases and 0 bases respectively, and no gene match explains 13 bases of the junction. The CDR3 sequence holds 19 residues, the cysteine and phenylalanine included. Here the CDR3 DNA is all that survives: 57 bases in frame from base 1. About this clone itself: The specificity of this receptor is unknown. Base qualities are not at hand, and no much larger clone is one base apart.

Library method: the immunoSEQ multiplex PCR assay. The clones in this table, taken by TCRdb from immuneACCESS, are in-frame only. Not every clone is retained; where verified, under half of the shortfall comes from an unresolved V gene, and the cause of the rest is unknown. In all, the sample holds 100,000 to 150,000 clones, and roughly 88% of those were seen once. The ten largest make up about 3.4% of the sample. Rearrangement joined TRBV23-1 to TRBJ1-3, with 8 junctional bases fitting TRBD1. TRBV23-1 is annotated as an ORF whose role is uncertain. The source is a middle-aged man in good health. The sample was blood. Here the CDR3 is given as CASSQATGVPESSGNTIYF. The DNA sequence follows: TGCGCCAGCAGTCAGGCGACAGGGGTACCCGAAAGCTCTGGAAACACCATATATTTT.